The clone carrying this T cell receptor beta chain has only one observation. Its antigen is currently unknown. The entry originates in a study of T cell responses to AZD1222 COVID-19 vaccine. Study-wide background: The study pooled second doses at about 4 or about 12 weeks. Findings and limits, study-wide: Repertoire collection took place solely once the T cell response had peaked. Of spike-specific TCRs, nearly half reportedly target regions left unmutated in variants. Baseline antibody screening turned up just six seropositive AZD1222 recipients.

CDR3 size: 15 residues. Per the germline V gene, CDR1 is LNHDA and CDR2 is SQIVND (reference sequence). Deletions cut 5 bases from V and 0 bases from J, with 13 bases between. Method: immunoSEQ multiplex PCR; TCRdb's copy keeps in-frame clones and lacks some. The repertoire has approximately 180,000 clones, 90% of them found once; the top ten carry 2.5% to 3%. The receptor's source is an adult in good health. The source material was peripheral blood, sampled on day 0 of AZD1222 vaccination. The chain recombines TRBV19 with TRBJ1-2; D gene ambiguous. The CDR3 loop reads CASSPLLGTNYGYTF. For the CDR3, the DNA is TGTGCCAGTAGTCCTCTTCTCGGAACTAACTATGGCTACACCTTC.